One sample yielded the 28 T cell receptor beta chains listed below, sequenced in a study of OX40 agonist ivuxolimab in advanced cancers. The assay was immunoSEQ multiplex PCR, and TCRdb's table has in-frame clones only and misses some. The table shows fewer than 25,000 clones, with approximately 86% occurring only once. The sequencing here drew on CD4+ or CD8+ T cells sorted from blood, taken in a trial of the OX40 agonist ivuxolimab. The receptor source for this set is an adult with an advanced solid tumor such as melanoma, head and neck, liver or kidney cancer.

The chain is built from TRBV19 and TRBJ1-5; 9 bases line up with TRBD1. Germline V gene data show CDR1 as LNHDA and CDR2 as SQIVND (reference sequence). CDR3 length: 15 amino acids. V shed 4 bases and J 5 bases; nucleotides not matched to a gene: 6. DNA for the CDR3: TGTGCCAGTAGTAACACAGGGGGCCCCCATCAGCCCCAGCATTTT. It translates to CASSNTGGPHQPQHF. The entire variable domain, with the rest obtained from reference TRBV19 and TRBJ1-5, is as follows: DGGITQSPKYLFRKEGQNVTLSCEQNLNHDAMYWYRQDPGQGLRLIYYSQIVNDFQKGDIAEGYSVSREKKESFPLTVTSAQKNPTAFYLCASSNTGGPHQPQHFGDGTRLSIL.

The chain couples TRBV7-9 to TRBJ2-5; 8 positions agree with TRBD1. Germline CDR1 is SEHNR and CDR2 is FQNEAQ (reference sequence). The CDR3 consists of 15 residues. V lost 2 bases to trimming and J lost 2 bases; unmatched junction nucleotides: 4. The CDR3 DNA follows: TGTGCCAGCAGCTTATCGGGGACAGGACAAGAGACCCAGTACTTC. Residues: CASSLSGTGQETQYF.

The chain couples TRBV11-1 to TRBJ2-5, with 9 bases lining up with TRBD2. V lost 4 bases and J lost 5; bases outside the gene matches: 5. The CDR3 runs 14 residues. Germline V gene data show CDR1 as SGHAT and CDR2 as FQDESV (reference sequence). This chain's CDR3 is CASSWGTSSETQYF. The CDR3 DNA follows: TGTGCCAGCAGCTGGGGGACTAGCAGCGAGACCCAGTACTTC.

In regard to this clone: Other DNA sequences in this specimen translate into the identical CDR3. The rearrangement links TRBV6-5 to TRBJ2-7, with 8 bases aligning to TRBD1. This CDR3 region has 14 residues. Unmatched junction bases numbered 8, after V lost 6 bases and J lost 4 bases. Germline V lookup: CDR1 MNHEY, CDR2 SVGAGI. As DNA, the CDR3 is TGTGCCAGCAGCCCAGGACAGGGAAAATACGAGCAGTACTTC. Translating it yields CASSPGQGKYEQYF.

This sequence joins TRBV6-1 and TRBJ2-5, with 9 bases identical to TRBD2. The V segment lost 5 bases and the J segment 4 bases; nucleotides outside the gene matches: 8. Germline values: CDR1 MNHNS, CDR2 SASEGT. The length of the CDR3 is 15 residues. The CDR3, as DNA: TGTGCCAGCAGTCAAGAGGCGGGAGGGCCAGAGACCCAGTACTTC. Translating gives CASSQEAGGPETQYF.

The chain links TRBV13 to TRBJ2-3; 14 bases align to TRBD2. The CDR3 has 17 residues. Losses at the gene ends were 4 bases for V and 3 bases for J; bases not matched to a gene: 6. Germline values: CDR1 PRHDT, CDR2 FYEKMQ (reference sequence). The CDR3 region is CASSSAGTSGRTDTQYF. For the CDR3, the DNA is TGTGCCAGCAGCTCCGCCGGGACTAGCGGGAGAACAGATACGCAGTATTTT. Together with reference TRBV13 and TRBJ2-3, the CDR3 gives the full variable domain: AAGVIQSPRHLIKEKRETATLKCYPIPRHDTVYWYQQGPGQDPQFLISFYEKMQSDKGSIPDRFSAQQFSDYHSELNMSSLELGDSALYFCASSSAGTSGRTDTQYFGPGTRLTVL.

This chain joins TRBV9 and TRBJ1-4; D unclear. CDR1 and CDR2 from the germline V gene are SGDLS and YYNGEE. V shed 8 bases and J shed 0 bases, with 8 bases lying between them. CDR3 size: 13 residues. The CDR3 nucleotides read TGTGCCAGTTCAGGTGCAACTAATGAAAAACTGTTTTTT. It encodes CASSGATNEKLFF.

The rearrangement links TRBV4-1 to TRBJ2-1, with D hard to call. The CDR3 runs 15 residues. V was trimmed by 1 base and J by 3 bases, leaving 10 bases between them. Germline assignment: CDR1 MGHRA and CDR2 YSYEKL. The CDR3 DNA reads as TGCGCCAGCAGCCAAGGTGAAGGTCGCTACAATGAGCAGTTCTTC. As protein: CASSQGEGRYNEQFF.

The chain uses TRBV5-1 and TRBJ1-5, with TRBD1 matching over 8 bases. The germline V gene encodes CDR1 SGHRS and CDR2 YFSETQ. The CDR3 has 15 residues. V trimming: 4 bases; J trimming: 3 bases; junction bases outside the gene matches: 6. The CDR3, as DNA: TGCGCCAGCAGCCCCGGGACAGGACCCAATCAGCCCCAGCATTTT. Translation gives CASSPGTGPNQPQHF.

CDR3: CASSHGNTGELFF. The CDR3 DNA reads TGCGCCAGCAGCCACGGAAACACCGGGGAGCTGTTTTTT. V gene TRBV4-1 combines with J gene TRBJ2-2, with no clear D. Looked up from germline, CDR1 is MGHRA and CDR2 is YSYEKL. The CDR3 runs to 13 residues. The V gene lost 3 bases and the J gene lost 2 bases, with 4 bases spanning the gap.

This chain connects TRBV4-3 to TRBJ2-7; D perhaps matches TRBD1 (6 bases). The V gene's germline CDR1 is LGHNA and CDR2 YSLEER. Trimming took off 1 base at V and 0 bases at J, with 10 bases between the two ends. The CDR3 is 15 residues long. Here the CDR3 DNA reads TGCGCCAGCAGCCAAGCCAGGGGCGCCTCCTACGAGCAGTACTTC. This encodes CASSQARGASYEQYF.

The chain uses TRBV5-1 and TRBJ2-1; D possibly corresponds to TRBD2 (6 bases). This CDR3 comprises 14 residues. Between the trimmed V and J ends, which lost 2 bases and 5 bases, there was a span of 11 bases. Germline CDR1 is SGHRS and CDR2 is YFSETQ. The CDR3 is CASSFGGTNNEQFF. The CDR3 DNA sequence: TGCGCCAGCAGCTTCGGCGGGACGAACAATGAGCAGTTCTTC. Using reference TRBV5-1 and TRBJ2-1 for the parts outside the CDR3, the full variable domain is KAGVTQTPRYLIKTRGQQVTLSCSPISGHRSVSWYQQTPGQGLQFLFEYFSETQRNKGNFPGRFSGRQFSNSRSEMNVSTLELGDSALYLCASSFGGTNNEQFFGPGTRLTVL.

The CDR3 sequence is CASSYDLSSGNTIYF. As DNA, the CDR3 is TGTGCCAGCAGTTACGACTTGAGCTCTGGAAACACCATATATTTT. The chain links TRBV6-6 to TRBJ1-3; D not certain. There are 15 residues in the CDR3. Germline lookup yields CDR1 MNHNY and CDR2 SVGAGI (reference sequence). Trimming removed 2 bases at V and 0 bases at J, with 8 bases between.

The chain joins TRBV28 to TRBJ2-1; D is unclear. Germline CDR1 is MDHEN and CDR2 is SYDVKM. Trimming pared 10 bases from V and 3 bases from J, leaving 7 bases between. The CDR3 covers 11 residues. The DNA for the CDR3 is TGTGCCACCGACCTCTACAATGAGCAGTTCTTC. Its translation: CATDLYNEQFF. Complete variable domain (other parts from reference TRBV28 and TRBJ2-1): DVKVTQSSRYLVKRTGEKVFLECVQDMDHENMFWYRQDPGLGLRLIYFSYDVKMKEKGDIPEGYSVSREKKERFSLILESASTNQTSMYLCATDLYNEQFFGPGTRLTVL.

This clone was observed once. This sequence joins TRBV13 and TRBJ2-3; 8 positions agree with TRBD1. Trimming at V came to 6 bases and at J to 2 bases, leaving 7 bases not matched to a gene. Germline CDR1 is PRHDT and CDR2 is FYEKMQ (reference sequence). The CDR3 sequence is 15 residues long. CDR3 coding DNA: TGTGCCAGCAGTAAATCGGGACAGGACACAGATACGCAGTATTTT. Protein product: CASSKSGQDTDTQYF.

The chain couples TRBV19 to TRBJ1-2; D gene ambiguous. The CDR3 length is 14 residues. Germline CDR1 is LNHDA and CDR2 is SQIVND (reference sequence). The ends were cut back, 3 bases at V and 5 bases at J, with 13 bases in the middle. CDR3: CASSMSLTSYGYTF. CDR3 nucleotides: TGTGCCAGTAGTATGTCGCTTACTAGTTATGGCTACACCTTC. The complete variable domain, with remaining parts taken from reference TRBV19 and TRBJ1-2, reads DGGITQSPKYLFRKEGQNVTLSCEQNLNHDAMYWYRQDPGQGLRLIYYSQIVNDFQKGDIAEGYSVSREKKESFPLTVTSAQKNPTAFYLCASSMSLTSYGYTFGSGTRLTVV.

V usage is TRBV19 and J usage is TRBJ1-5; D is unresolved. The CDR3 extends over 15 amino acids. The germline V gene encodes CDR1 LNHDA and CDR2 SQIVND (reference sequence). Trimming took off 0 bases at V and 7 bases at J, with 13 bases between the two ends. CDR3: CASSIDLSVRQPQHF. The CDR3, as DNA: TGTGCCAGTAGTATAGATCTGAGCGTCAGGCAGCCCCAGCATTTT.

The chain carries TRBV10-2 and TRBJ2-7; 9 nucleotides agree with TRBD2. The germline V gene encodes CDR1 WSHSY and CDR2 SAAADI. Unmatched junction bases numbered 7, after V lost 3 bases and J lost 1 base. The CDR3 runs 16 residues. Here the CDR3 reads CASSDPSSGRSYEQYF. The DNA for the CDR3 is TGCGCCAGCAGTGACCCCTCAAGCGGGAGGTCCTACGAGCAGTACTTC.

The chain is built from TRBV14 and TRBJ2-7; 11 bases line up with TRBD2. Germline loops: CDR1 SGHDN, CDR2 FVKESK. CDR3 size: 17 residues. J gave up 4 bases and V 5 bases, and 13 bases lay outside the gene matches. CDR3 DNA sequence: TGTGCCAGCAGCACCGGGACTAGCGGACTAGGGTGGTACGAGCAGTACTTC. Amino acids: CASSTGTSGLGWYEQYF.

CDR3 region: CSGARDNEQFF. CDR3 in DNA: TGCAGCGGAGCCAGGGACAATGAGCAGTTCTTC. The rearrangement links TRBV29-1 to TRBJ2-1, with D perhaps matching TRBD1 (5 bases). This CDR3 comprises 11 residues. V lost 7 bases and J 5 bases, leaving 9 bases between the germline ends. The V gene's germline CDR1 is SQVTM and CDR2 ANQGSEA.

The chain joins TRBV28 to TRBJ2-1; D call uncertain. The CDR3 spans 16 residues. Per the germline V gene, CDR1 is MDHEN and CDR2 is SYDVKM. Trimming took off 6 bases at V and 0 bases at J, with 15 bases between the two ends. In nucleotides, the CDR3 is TGTGCCAGCAGCGTTGCGGACGAGAGCTCCTACAATGAGCAGTTCTTC. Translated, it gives CASSVADESSYNEQFF.

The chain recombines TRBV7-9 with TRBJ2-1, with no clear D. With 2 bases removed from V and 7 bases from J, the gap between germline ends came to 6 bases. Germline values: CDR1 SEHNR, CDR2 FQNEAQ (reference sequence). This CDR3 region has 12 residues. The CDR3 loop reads CASSLSWNEQFF. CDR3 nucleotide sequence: TGTGCCAGCAGCTTATCGTGGAATGAGCAGTTCTTC.

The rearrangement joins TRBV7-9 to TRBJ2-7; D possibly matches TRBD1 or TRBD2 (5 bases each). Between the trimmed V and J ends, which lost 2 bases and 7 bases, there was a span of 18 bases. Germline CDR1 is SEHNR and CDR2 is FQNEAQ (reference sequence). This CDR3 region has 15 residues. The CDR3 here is CASSLSRTLTGEQYF. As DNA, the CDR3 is TGTGCCAGCAGCTTAAGTAGGACACTAACGGGAGAGCAGTACTTC.

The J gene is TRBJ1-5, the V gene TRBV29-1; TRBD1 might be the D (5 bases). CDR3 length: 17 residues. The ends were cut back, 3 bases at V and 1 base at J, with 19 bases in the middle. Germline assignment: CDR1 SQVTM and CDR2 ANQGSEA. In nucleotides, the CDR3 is TGCAGCGTTGACAAAAGATCGGGACGAGAGAGCAATCAGCCCCAGCATTTT. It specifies CSVDKRSGRESNQPQHF.

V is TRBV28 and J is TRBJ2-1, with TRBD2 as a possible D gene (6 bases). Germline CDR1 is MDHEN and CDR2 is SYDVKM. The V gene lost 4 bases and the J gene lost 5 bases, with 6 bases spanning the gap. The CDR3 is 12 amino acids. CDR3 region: CASSWGDNEQFF. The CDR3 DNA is TGTGCCAGCAGTTGGGGGGACAATGAGCAGTTCTTC.

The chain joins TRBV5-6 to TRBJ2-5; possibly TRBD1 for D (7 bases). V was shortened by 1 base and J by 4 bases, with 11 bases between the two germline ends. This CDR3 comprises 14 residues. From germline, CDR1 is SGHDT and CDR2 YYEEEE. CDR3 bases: TGTGCCAGCAGCTTGCGCCAGGGGGGAGAGACCCAGTACTTC. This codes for CASSLRQGGETQYF.

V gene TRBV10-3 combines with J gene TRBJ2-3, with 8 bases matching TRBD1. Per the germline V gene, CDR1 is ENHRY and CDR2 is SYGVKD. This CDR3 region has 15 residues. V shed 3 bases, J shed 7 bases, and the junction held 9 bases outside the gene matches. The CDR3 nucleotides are TGTGCCATCAGTGACACAGGGGGGCATATCAATACGCAGTATTTT. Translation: CAISDTGGHINTQYF.

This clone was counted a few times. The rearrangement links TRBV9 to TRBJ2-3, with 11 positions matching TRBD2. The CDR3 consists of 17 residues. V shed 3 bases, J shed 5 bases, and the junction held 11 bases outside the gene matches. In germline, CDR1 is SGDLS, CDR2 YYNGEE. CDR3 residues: CASSATGGLAGGDTQYF. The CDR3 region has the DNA TGTGCCAGCAGCGCGACAGGAGGGCTAGCGGGAGGAGATACGCAGTATTTT.